This section outlines one TCR beta chain sequence together with its context. The data are from a study of blood T cells in healthy people across ages. Using a J-beta primer mix together with a sample-barcoded 5' primer, a second PCR was run for roughly 7 to 12 cycles. Each cDNA molecule was tagged by a template-switch adaptor that had 12 random nucleotides. Per-sample output comprised a minimum of 2.5 million paired-end reads containing CDR3. One entry per CDR3 protein, called by TCRdb with MiXCR from the 5' RACE reads. This sample has over a million distinct CDR3 sequences, with under 55% found just once. Material for sequencing was blood. This clonotype originated in an older woman in good health.

The CDR3 sequence is CSARDNRVGYEQYF. For the CDR3, the DNA is TGCAGTGCTAGAGATAACAGGGTGGGCTACGAGCAGTACTTC. The chain joins TRBV20-1 to TRBJ2-5; D perhaps matches TRBD1 (6 bases). The last part of the DNA fits TRBJ2-7 better; the J call may be wrong. This CDR3 spans 14 amino acids. Germline V CDR1 and CDR2: DFQATT, SNEGSKA (reference sequence).